This is a list of T cell receptor beta chains from one sample in a study of OX40 agonist ivuxolimab in advanced cancers. Generated by immunoSEQ multiplex PCR, the TCRdb table keeps only in-frame clones and is missing some. The sample records under 40,000 clones, around 84% being singletons. The source was CD4+ or CD8+ T cells sorted from blood, collected in a trial of the OX40 agonist ivuxolimab. These TCRs come from an adult with an advanced solid tumor such as melanoma, head and neck, liver or kidney cancer. Each CDR3 is given with its conserved first and last residue. Fields, in order: V gene, J gene, clone size, D gene, CDR3 protein, CDR3 DNA. D genes are given only for firm matches. Where a row states a size, it is once, few, many or the class of an expanded clone; other rows omit it.

V gene: TRBV5-8; J gene: TRBJ1-5; clone size: once; D gene: TRBD1; CDR3 protein: CASSSDRESGGSNQPQHF; CDR3 DNA: TGTGCCAGCAGCTCGGACAGGGAGTCGGGTGGAAGCAATCAGCCCCAGCATTTT
V gene: TRBV19; J gene: TRBJ1-5; clone size: NA; D gene: NA; CDR3 protein: CASVGPGGQPQHF; CDR3 DNA: TGTGCCAGCGTGGGACCTGGGGGCCAGCCCCAGCATTTT
V gene: TRBV19; J gene: TRBJ1-2; clone size: NA; D gene: TRBD1; CDR3 protein: CASSPALTGVYGYTF; CDR3 DNA: TGTGCCAGTAGTCCAGCCCTGACAGGGGTCTATGGCTACACCTTC
V gene: TRBV30; J gene: TRBJ1-4; clone size: NA; D gene: NA; CDR3 protein: CAWSRNNEKLFF; CDR3 DNA: TGTGCCTGGAGCAGAAATAATGAAAAACTGTTTTTT
V gene: TRBV5-4; J gene: TRBJ1-6; clone size: NA; D gene: NA; CDR3 protein: CASSLRWDSPLHF; CDR3 DNA: TGTGCCAGCAGCTTGCGGTGGGATTCACCCCTCCACTTT
V gene: TRBV5-1; J gene: TRBJ2-7; clone size: NA; D gene: NA; CDR3 protein: CASSQQDSYEQYF; CDR3 DNA: TGCGCCAGCAGCCAACAGGACTCCTACGAGCAGTACTTC
V gene: TRBV10-3; J gene: TRBJ1-1; clone size: NA; D gene: NA; CDR3 protein: CAISEFLDGTEAFF; CDR3 DNA: TGTGCCATCAGTGAGTTCTTAGACGGCACTGAAGCTTTCTTT
V gene: TRBV20-1; J gene: TRBJ2-7; clone size: NA; D gene: NA; CDR3 protein: CSAGRNYEQYF; CDR3 DNA: TGCAGTGCTGGAAGGAACTACGAGCAGTACTTC
V gene: TRBV28; J gene: TRBJ2-7; clone size: NA; D gene: NA; CDR3 protein: CASTPVKGSRDEQYF; CDR3 DNA: TGTGCCAGCACCCCCGTTAAAGGATCCAGGGACGAGCAGTACTTC
V gene: TRBV18; J gene: TRBJ1-3; clone size: NA; D gene: NA; CDR3 protein: CASSPNRETGNTIYF; CDR3 DNA: TGTGCCAGCTCACCTAACAGGGAAACTGGAAACACCATATATTTT
V gene: TRBV5-1; J gene: TRBJ2-1; clone size: NA; D gene: TRBD2; CDR3 protein: CASSGGLAGSVDEQFF; CDR3 DNA: TGCGCCAGCAGCGGTGGACTAGCGGGATCCGTGGATGAGCAGTTCTTC
V gene: TRBV1; J gene: TRBJ2-2; clone size: NA; D gene: NA; CDR3 protein: CTSSQDQVGVAGGLGTGELFF; CDR3 DNA: TGCACCAGCAGCCAAGATCAGGTAGGGGTAGCGGGGGGGCTCGGCACCGGGGAGCTGTTTTTT
V gene: TRBV30; J gene: TRBJ1-2; clone size: NA; D gene: NA; CDR3 protein: CAWSLERYGYTF; CDR3 DNA: TGTGCCTGGAGTTTAGAACGCTATGGCTACACCTTC